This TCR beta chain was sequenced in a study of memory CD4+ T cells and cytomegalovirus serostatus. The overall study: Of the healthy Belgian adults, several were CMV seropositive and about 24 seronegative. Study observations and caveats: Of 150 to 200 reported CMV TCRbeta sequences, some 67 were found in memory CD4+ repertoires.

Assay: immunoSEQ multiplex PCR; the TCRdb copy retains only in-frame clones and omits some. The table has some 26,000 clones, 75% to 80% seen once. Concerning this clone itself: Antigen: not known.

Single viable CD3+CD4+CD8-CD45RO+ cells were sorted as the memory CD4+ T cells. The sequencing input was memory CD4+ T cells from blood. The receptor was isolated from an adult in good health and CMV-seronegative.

CDR3 in amino acids: CASSHRDREQDTQYF. The CDR3 DNA reads TGTGCCAGCAGCCACCGGGACAGAGAGCAAGATACGCAGTATTTT. This chain connects TRBV5-4 to TRBJ2-3; 7 positions agree with TRBD1. CDR3 length: 15 amino acids. V shed 4 bases, J shed 5 bases, and the junction held 10 bases outside the gene matches. CDR1 and CDR2 (germline): SGHNT, YYREEE (reference sequence).